One and the same sample provided the 19 T cell receptor beta chains below, sequenced in a study of OX40 agonist ivuxolimab in advanced cancers. Generated by immunoSEQ multiplex PCR, the TCRdb table keeps only in-frame clones and is missing some. The profile shows about 73,000 clones, more than 80% of them singletons. The material sequenced was CD4+ or CD8+ T cells sorted from blood, taken in a trial of the OX40 agonist ivuxolimab. The source of these receptors is an adult with an advanced solid tumor such as melanoma, head and neck, liver or kidney cancer.

The chain combines TRBV7-9 with TRBJ1-1; D possibly corresponds to TRBD1 (6 bases). Germline values: CDR1 SEHNR, CDR2 FQNEAQ (reference sequence). The CDR3 length is 13 residues. Trimming pared 5 bases from V and 5 bases from J, leaving 12 bases between. The CDR3 sequence: CASSRRGGTEAFF. The CDR3 DNA sequence: TGTGCCAGCAGCAGGAGGGGGGGTACTGAAGCTTTCTTT.

The V and J genes are TRBV13 and TRBJ2-5, with D maybe TRBD2 (5 bases). The CDR3 sequence is 14 residues long. The germline V gene has CDR1 PRHDT and CDR2 FYEKMQ (reference sequence). With 1 base removed from V and 4 bases from J, the gap between germline ends came to 10 bases. CDR3 sequence: CASSLAGFRETQYF. CDR3 in DNA: TGTGCCAGCAGCTTAGCGGGGTTCCGAGAGACCCAGTACTTC.

The rearrangement joins TRBV7-3 to TRBJ2-3, with 8 bases matching TRBD2. The junction had 12 bases not matched to a gene; V was cut back by 1 base and J by 9 bases. This CDR3 region has 16 residues. The germline CDR1 and CDR2 sequences are SGHTA and FQGTGA. The CDR3 sequence is CASSLSISGAFHTQYF. CDR3 sequence (DNA): TGTGCCAGCAGCTTAAGTATTAGCGGGGCCTTTCACACGCAGTATTTT.

This chain uses TRBV18 with TRBJ1-5; 10 bases line up with TRBD1. The CDR3 totals 15 residues. Trimming at V came to 2 bases and at J to 4 bases, leaving 2 bases not matched to a gene. Germline V gene lookup returns CDR1 KGHSH and CDR2 LQKENI. The DNA of the CDR3 is TGTGCCAGCTCACCAGACAGGGGGCGGAATCAGCCCCAGCATTTT. Translating it yields CASSPDRGRNQPQHF.

The chain has TRBV7-2 and TRBJ1-1; no definite D call. CDR1 SGHTA and CDR2 FQGNSA come from the germline V gene. Trimming removed 1 base from V and 6 bases from J, with 12 bases in between. This CDR3 has 14 residues. The CDR3 DNA reads as TGTGCCAGCAGCTTAGATTTCCGGGCCTCTGAAGCTTTCTTT. It yields the protein CASSLDFRASEAFF.

The J gene is TRBJ1-2, the V gene TRBV5-4; a weak D match, TRBD1 (5 bases). V was trimmed by 4 bases and J by 8 bases, leaving 24 bases between them. The germline CDR1 and CDR2 sequences are SGHNT and YYREEE (reference sequence). This CDR3 is 16 amino acids long. The CDR3 nucleotides are TGTGCCAGCAGCCCCGGATCGACAGCGGATACCCTAGGCTACACCTTC. This translates into CASSPGSTADTLGYTF.

The chain carries TRBV29-1 and TRBJ2-7; D call uncertain. Germline CDR1 reads SQVTM; CDR2 reads ANQGSEA. The CDR3 runs to 13 residues. The ends were cut back, 2 bases at V and 2 bases at J, with 10 bases in the middle. The CDR3 sequence: CSVETRTAYEQYF. The DNA of the CDR3 is TGCAGCGTTGAAACCAGGACCGCCTACGAGCAGTACTTC.

The chain combines TRBV7-3 with TRBJ2-6; perhaps TRBD1 as D (6 bases). The V end lost 0 bases, the J end lost 0 bases, and 12 bases lay between the germline ends. There are 18 residues in the CDR3. The germline V gene encodes CDR1 SGHTA and CDR2 FQGTGA. The CDR3 DNA reads as TGTGCCAGCAGCTTAACCCCCGGGACACCCTCTGGGGCCAACGTCCTGACTTTC. Translating it yields CASSLTPGTPSGANVLTF.

In its sample, this clone was seen once. This sequence joins TRBV28 and TRBJ2-6; D gene unclear. The CDR3 spans 14 residues. The germline gives CDR1 MDHEN, CDR2 SYDVKM. V was trimmed by 8 bases and J by 0 bases, leaving 8 bases between them. CDR3 sequence: CASHTNSGANVLTF. The CDR3 DNA sequence: TGTGCCAGCCATACCAACTCTGGGGCCAACGTCCTGACTTTC.

The genes are TRBV28 and TRBJ1-2; tentative D call: TRBD1 (5 bases). Germline loops: CDR1 MDHEN, CDR2 SYDVKM. The CDR3 is made up of 15 amino acids. V was shortened by 8 bases and J by 2 bases, with 18 bases between the two germline ends. The CDR3 DNA follows: TGTGCCAGCTGGGGAAGCGGGAGGGGAAACTATGGCTACACCTTC. Protein product: CASWGSGRGNYGYTF.

The chain employs TRBV11-2 and TRBJ2-7; 7 bases agree with TRBD1. V shed 2 bases and J 0 bases; nucleotides not matched to a gene: 7. The CDR3 sequence is 16 residues long. Germline V gene data show CDR1 as SGHAT and CDR2 as FQNNGV. This CDR3 is CASSLFAWDSSYEQYF. DNA of the CDR3: TGTGCCAGCAGCTTATTCGCCTGGGACAGCTCCTACGAGCAGTACTTC. Supplemented by reference TRBV11-2 and TRBJ2-7, the full variable domain reads EAGVAQSPRYKIIEKRQSVAFWCNPISGHATLYWYQQILGQGPKLLIQFQNNGVVDDSQLPKDRFSAERLKGVDSTLKIQPAKLEDSAVYLCASSLFAWDSSYEQYFGPGTRLTVT.

The chain carries TRBV19 and TRBJ2-1; TRBD2 agrees at 9 bases. In germline, CDR1 is LNHDA, CDR2 SQIVND (reference sequence). V lost 4 bases and J lost 8; bases outside the gene matches: 12. CDR3 length: 16 residues. The CDR3 coding sequence is TGTGCCAGTAGTAAGGGACTAGCTCGCCGGTTGGATGAGCAGTTCTTC. Residues: CASSKGLARRLDEQFF.

This sequence joins TRBV7-2 and TRBJ2-7; unclear D gene. In germline, CDR1 is SGHTA, CDR2 FQGNSA. The V gene lost 3 bases and the J gene lost 5 bases, with 11 bases spanning the gap. This CDR3 region has 13 residues. CDR3 sequence reads: CASSFLPVNEQYF. Written as DNA, the CDR3 is TGTGCCAGCAGCTTCCTACCTGTCAACGAGCAGTACTTC.

The V gene is TRBV7-2, the J gene TRBJ2-1; 9 nucleotides line up with TRBD2. V lost 4 bases, J lost 4 bases, and 8 bases stayed unmatched. The CDR3 covers 16 residues. CDR1 is SGHTA and CDR2 is FQGNSA in the germline V gene. The CDR3 loop reads CASSSHLAGRYNEQFF. CDR3 coding DNA: TGTGCCAGCAGCTCCCACCTAGCGGGACGTTACAATGAGCAGTTCTTC. The whole variable domain, remainder taken from reference TRBV7-2 and TRBJ2-1, is GAGVSQSPSNKVTEKGKDVELRCDPISGHTALYWYRQSLGQGLEFLIYFQGNSAPDKSGLPSDRFSAERTGGSVSTLTIQRTQQEDSAVYLCASSSHLAGRYNEQFFGPGTRLTVL.

V gene TRBV28 combines with J gene TRBJ2-1; 7 bases are shared with TRBD2. Trimming cost V 3 bases and J 0 bases; bases outside gene matches: 2. The CDR3 has 15 residues. Germline V CDR1 and CDR2: MDHEN, SYDVKM. The CDR3 here is CASSFGGSSYNEQFF. In DNA form, the CDR3 reads TGTGCCAGCAGTTTTGGCGGGAGCTCCTACAATGAGCAGTTCTTC.

V and J are TRBV2 and TRBJ2-7; possibly TRBD2 for D (6 bases). The CDR3 contains 12 residues. Per the germline V gene, CDR1 is SNHLY and CDR2 is FYNNEI. With 6 bases removed from V and 4 bases from J, the gap between germline ends came to 10 bases. CDR3 nucleotides: TGTGCCAGCAGGGTTGCGGGGTACGAGCAGTACTTC. Translating it yields CASRVAGYEQYF.

The rearrangement links TRBV2 to TRBJ2-6; D gene uncertain. Germline CDR1 and CDR2: SNHLY and FYNNEI. V was shortened by 7 bases and J by 0 bases, with 10 bases between the two germline ends. The length of the CDR3 is 15 residues. The CDR3 reads CASTVSRSGANVLTF. For the CDR3, the DNA is TGTGCCAGCACGGTGTCCCGCTCTGGGGCCAACGTCCTGACTTTC.

The chain combines TRBV6-5 with TRBJ2-4; TRBD1 matches at 7 bases. CDR3 length: 15 residues. The J segment lost 4 bases and the V segment lost 6 bases, leaving 9 bases of the junction unmatched. Germline V gene sequence: CDR1 MNHEY, CDR2 SVGAGI. The CDR3 sequence is CASRPRGGGKNIQYF. Written as DNA, the CDR3 is TGTGCCAGCAGGCCCAGAGGGGGCGGGAAAAACATTCAGTACTTC.

The genes are TRBV27 and TRBJ2-7; 8 positions match TRBD1. CDR1 and CDR2 (germline): MNHEY, SMNVEV (reference sequence). V shed 6 bases and J 12 bases; nucleotides not matched to a gene: 22. This CDR3 contains 16 residues. CDR3 nucleotides: TGTGCCAGCAGCGGGTTACGACAGGGGTCCCCTCAAAGGTGGTACTTC. Its protein is CASSGLRQGSPQRWYF.